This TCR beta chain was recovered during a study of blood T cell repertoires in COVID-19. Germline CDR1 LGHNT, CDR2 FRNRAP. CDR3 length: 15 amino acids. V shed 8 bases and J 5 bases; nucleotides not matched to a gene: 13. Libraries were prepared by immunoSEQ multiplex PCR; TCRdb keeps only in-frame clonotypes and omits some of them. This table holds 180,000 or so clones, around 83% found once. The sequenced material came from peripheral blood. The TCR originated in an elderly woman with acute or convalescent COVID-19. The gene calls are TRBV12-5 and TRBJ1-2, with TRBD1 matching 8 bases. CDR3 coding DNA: TGTGCTAGTTCTCGGTCAGGGGGCGCGCGGTATGGCTACACCTTC. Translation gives CASSRSGGARYGYTF.